The sequence of this T cell receptor beta chain was determined in a study of blood T cell repertoires in COVID-19. Study in general: COVID-19 samples from acute and convalescent phases originated in the United States, Italy and Spain. PBMCs, B-cell-depleted T cells, or T cells provided the cDNA or gDNA that made up the material.

As processed by the authors: Using reference gene primer amplification, nucleated cell counts were estimated. Repertoires were generated with immunoSEQ multiplex PCR, while TCRdb's copy carries only in-frame clones and drops some. The V and J calls and clone size come from that table; D and trimming were worked out from the DNA. Of 200,000 to 300,000 clones listed, around four fifths were seen once; the top ten hold 4.2%. The TCR comes from a man aged 55-75 years with acute or convalescent COVID-19. Sequenced material: peripheral blood.

CDR3: CASSLASKSPNTQYF. Written as DNA, the CDR3 is TGTGCCAGCAGCTTAGCTAGTAAATCTCCAAATACGCAGTATTTT. This chain links TRBV7-3 with TRBJ2-3, with unresolved D. Between the trimmed V and J ends, which lost 2 bases and 7 bases, there was a span of 16 bases. The CDR3 runs to 15 residues. The germline CDR1 and CDR2 sequences are SGHTA and FQGTGA. Full variable domain (outside the CDR3, taken from reference TRBV7-3 and TRBJ2-3): GAGVSQTPSNKVTEKGKYVELRCDPISGHTALYWYRQSLGQGPEFLIYFQGTGAADDSGLPNDRFFAVRPEGSVSTLKIQRTERGDSAVYLCASSLASKSPNTQYFGPGTRLTVL.